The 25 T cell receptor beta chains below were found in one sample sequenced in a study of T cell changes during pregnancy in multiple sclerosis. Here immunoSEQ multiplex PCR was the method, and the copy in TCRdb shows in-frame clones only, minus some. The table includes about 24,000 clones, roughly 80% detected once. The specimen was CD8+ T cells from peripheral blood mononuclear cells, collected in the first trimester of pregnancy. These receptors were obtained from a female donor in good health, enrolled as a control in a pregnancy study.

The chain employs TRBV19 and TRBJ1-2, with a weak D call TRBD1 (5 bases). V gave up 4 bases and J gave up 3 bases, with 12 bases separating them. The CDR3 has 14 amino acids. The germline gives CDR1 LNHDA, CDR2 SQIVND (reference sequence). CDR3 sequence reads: CASSNLGGYYGYTF. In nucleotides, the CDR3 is TGTGCCAGTAGTAATTTGGGGGGATACTATGGCTACACCTTC.

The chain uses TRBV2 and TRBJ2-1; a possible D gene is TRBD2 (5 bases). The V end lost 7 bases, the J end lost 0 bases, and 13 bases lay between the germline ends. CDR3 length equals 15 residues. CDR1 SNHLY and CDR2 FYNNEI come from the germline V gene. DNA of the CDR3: TGTGCCAGCAACATAATAGGGAGCTCCTACAATGAGCAGTTCTTC. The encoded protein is CASNIIGSSYNEQFF.

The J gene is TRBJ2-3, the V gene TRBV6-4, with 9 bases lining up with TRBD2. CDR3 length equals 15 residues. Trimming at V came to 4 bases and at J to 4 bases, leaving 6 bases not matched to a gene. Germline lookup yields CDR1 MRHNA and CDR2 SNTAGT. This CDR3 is CASSVQAGGSDTQYF. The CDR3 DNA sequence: TGTGCCAGCAGTGTACAAGCGGGGGGCTCAGATACGCAGTATTTT.

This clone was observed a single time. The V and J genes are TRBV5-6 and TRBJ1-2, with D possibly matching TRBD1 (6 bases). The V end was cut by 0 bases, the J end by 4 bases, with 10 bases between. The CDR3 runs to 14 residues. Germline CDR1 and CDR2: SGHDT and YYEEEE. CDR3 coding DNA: TGTGCCAGCAGCTTGGAGGGGGGGAGCTATGGCTACACCTTC. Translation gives CASSLEGGSYGYTF. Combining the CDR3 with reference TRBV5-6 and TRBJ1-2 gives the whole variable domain DAGVTQSPTHLIKTRGQQVTLRCSPKSGHDTVSWYQQALGQGPQFIFQYYEEEERQRGNFPDRFSGHQFPNYSSELNVNALLLGDSALYLCASSLEGGSYGYTFGSGTRLTVV.

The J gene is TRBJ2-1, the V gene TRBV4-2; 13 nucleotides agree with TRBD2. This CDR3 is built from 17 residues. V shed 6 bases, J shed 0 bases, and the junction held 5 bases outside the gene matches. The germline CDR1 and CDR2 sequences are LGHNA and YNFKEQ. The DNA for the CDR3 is TGTGCCAGCAGTCGGACTAGCGGGGGAACCTCCTACAATGAGCAGTTCTTC. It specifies CASSRTSGGTSYNEQFF.

CDR3 in amino acids: CASSEITGKSPLHF. CDR3 bases: TGTGCCAGCAGTGAAATCACAGGGAAATCACCCCTCCACTTT. This chain connects TRBV6-1 to TRBJ1-6; TRBD1 is a possible D gene (6 bases). CDR1 is MNHNS, CDR2 SASEGT, per germline. The V end was cut by 2 bases, the J end by 10 bases, with 12 bases between. This CDR3 is 14 amino acids long.

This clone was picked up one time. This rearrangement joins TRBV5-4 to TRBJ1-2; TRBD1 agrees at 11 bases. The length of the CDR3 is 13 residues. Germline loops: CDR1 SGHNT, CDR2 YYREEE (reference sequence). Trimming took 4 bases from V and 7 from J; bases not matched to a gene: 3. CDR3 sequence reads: CASSGDRGSGYTF. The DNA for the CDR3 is TGTGCCAGCAGCGGGGACAGGGGGTCTGGCTACACCTTC.

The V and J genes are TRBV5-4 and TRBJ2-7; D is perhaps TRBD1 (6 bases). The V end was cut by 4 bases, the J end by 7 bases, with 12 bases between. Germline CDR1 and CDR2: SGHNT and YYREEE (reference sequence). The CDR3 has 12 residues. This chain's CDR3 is CASSQTRGEQYF. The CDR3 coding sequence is TGTGCCAGCAGCCAAACTAGGGGGGAGCAGTACTTC.

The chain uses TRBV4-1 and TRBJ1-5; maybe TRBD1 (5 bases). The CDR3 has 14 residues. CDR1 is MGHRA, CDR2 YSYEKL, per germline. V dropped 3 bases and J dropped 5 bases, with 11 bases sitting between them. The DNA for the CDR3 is TGCGCCAGCAGCCACGAAGGGGTCTATCAGCCCCAGCATTTT. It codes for CASSHEGVYQPQHF.

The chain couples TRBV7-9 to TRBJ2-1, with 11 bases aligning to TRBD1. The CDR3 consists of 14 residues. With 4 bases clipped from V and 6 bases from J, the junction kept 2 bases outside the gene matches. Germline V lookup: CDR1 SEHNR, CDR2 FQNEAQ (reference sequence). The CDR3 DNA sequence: TGTGCCAGCAGCTCAGGGACAGGGGGCAATGAGCAGTTCTTC. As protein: CASSSGTGGNEQFF. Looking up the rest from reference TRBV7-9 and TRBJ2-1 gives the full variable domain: DTGVSQNPRHKITKRGQNVTFRCDPISEHNRLYWYRQTLGQGPEFLTYFQNEAQLEKSRLLSDRFSAERPKGSFSTLEIQRTEQGDSAMYLCASSSGTGGNEQFFGPGTRLTVL.

The CDR3 DNA reads as TGTGCCAGCAGTTTATCGCAGGGGCCCCCATCCTACGAGCAGTACTTC. Amino acids: CASSLSQGPPSYEQYF. The chain joins TRBV27 to TRBJ2-7, with a weak D call TRBD1 (6 bases). The CDR3 consists of 16 residues. CDR1 is MNHEY and CDR2 is SMNVEV in the germline V gene (reference sequence). Trimming shortened V by 0 bases and J by 1 base, and 13 bases separated the two germline ends.

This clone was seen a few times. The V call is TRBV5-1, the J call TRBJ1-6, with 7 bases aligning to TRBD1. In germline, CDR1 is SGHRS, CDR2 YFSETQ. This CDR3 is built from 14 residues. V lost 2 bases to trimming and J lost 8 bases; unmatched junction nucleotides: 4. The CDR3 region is CASSFKGGDSPLHF. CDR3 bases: TGCGCCAGCAGCTTTAAAGGGGGCGATTCACCCCTCCACTTT.

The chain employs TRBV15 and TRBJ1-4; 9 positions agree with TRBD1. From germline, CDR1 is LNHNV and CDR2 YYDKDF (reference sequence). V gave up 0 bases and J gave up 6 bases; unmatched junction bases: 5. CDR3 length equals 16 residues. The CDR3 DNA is TGTGCCACCAGCAGAGAGGCGGGACAGGGACATGAAAAACTGTTTTTT. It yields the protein CATSREAGQGHEKLFF. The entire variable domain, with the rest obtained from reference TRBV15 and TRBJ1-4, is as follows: DAMVIQNPRYQVTQFGKPVTLSCSQTLNHNVMYWYQQKSSQAPKLLFHYYDKDFNNEADTPDNFQSRRPNTSFCFLDIRSPGLGDTAMYLCATSREAGQGHEKLFFGSGTQLSVL.

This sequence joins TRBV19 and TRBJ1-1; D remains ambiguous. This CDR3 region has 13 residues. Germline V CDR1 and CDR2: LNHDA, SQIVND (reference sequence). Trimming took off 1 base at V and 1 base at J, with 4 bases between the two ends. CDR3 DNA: TGTGCCAGTAGTATAGTAAAGAACACTGAAGCTTTCTTT. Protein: CASSIVKNTEAFF.

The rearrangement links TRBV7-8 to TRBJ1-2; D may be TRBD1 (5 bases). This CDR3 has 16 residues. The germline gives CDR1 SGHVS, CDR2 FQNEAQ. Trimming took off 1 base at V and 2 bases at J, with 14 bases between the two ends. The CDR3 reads CASSLGTRYQNYGYTF. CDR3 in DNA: TGTGCCAGCAGCTTAGGGACACGGTACCAGAACTATGGCTACACCTTC.

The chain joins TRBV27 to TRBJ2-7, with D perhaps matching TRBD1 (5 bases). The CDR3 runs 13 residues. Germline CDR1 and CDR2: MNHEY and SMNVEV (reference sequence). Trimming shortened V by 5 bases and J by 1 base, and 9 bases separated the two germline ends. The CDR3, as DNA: TGTGCCAGCAGTCGGACATCTTCCTACGAGCAGTACTTC. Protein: CASSRTSSYEQYF.

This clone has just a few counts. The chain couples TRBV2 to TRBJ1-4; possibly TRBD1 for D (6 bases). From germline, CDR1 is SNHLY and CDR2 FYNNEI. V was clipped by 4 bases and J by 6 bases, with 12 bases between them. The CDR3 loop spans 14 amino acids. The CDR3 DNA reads TGTGCCAGCAGTGTCAGGGGATATGATGAAAAACTGTTTTTT. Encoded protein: CASSVRGYDEKLFF. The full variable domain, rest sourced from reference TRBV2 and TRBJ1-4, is EPEVTQTPSHQVTQMGQEVILRCVPISNHLYFYWYRQILGQKVEFLVSFYNNEISEKSEIFDDQFSVERPDGSNFTLKIRSTKLEDSAMYFCASSVRGYDEKLFFGSGTQLSVL.

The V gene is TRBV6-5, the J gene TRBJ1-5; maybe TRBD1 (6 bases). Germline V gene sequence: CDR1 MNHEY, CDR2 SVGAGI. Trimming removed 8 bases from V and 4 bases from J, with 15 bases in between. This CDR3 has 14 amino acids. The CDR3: CASGQGSYNQPQHF. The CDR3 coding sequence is TGTGCCAGCGGGCAGGGGTCATATAATCAGCCCCAGCATTTT.

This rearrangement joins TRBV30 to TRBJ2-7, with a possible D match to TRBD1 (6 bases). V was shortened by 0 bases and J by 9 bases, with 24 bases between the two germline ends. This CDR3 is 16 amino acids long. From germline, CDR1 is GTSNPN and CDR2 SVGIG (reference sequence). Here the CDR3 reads CAWSVEIWTALGGQYF. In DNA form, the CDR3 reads TGTGCCTGGAGTGTCGAAATCTGGACAGCCCTAGGAGGGCAGTACTTC.

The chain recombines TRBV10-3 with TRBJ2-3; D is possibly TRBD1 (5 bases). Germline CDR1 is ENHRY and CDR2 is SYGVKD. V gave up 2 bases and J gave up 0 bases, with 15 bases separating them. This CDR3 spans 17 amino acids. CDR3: CAISEVSTVPSTDTQYF. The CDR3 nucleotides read TGTGCCATCAGTGAGGTTTCGACAGTCCCTAGCACAGATACGCAGTATTTT.

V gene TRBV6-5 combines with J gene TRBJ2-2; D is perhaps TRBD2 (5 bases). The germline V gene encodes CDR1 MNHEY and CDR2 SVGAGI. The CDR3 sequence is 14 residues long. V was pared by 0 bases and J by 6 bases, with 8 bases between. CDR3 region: CASSYSYGAGELFF. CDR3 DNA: TGTGCCAGCAGTTACTCGTACGGGGCCGGGGAGCTGTTTTTT.

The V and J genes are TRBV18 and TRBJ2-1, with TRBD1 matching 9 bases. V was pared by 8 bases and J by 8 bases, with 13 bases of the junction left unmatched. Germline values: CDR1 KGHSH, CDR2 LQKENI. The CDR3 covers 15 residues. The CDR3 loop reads CASANGQGTVDEQFF. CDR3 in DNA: TGTGCCAGCGCGAATGGACAGGGGACCGTAGATGAGCAGTTCTTC.

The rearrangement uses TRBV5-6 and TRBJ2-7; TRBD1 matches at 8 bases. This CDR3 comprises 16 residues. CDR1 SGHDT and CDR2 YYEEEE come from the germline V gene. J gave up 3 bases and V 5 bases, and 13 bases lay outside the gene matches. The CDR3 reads CASSLGQGALNYEQYF. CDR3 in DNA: TGTGCCAGCAGTCTGGGGCAGGGGGCATTAAACTACGAGCAGTACTTC.

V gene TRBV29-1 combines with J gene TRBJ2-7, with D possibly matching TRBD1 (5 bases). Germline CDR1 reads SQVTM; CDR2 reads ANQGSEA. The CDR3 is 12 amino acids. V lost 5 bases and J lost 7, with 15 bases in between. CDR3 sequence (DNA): TGCAGCGTTTCGTGGGGCTTGATAGAGCAGTACTTC. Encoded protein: CSVSWGLIEQYF.

In DNA form, the CDR3 reads TGCAGCCTTCCCTGGAGGGATGGCTACACCTTC. Its protein is CSLPWRDGYTF. The chain carries TRBV20-1 and TRBJ1-2; D unclear. The CDR3 loop spans 11 amino acids. Germline assignment: CDR1 DFQATT and CDR2 SNEGSKA (reference sequence).